This entry lists 23 T cell receptor beta chains sequenced from one sample in a study of T cell changes during pregnancy in multiple sclerosis. Sequencing used immunoSEQ multiplex PCR; TCRdb keeps in-frame clones, though not all of them. The profile covers about 120,000 clones, with 93% appearing a single time and approximately 5.8% taken by the ten largest. The sample in question was peripheral blood, obtained before pregnancy. All receptors come from a female donor with multiple sclerosis, enrolled in a pregnancy study.

This clone has just a few counts. J is TRBJ1-1 and V is TRBV27, with D maybe TRBD1 (5 bases). Per germline, CDR1 MNHEY and CDR2 SMNVEV (reference sequence). The CDR3 is 13 amino acids. The V end lost 8 bases, the J end lost 0 bases, and 10 bases lay between the germline ends. This CDR3 is CASRGRMNTEAFF. In DNA, the CDR3 is TGTGCCAGCCGGGGGAGGATGAACACTGAAGCTTTCTTT.

The CDR3 DNA follows: TGTGCCAGCAGTAACAGGGGCGTGAGGCCCCAGCATTTT. It is translated as CASSNRGVRPQHF. This sequence joins TRBV6-5 and TRBJ1-5, with 7 bases lining up with TRBD1. The CDR3 contains 13 residues. Trimming cost V 5 bases and J 9 bases; bases outside gene matches: 7. Germline V gene lookup returns CDR1 MNHEY and CDR2 SVGAGI.

The chain employs TRBV6-5 and TRBJ2-7; 8 nucleotides line up with TRBD1. The CDR3 is 16 amino acids. V was pared by 4 bases and J by 1 base, with 9 bases of the junction left unmatched. Looked up from germline, CDR1 is MNHEY and CDR2 is SVGAGI. The CDR3 DNA reads TGTGCCAGCAGTTCTGGGACAGGTCTCTATTCCTACGAGCAGTACTTC. Its translation is CASSSGTGLYSYEQYF.

The J gene is TRBJ1-5, the V gene TRBV6-1; D possibly corresponds to TRBD1 (6 bases). The germline V and J ends were trimmed by 7 bases and 3 bases, with 10 bases remaining between them. Germline V lookup: CDR1 MNHNS, CDR2 SASEGT. The CDR3 covers 13 residues. The CDR3 here is CASKNRVNQPQHF. The CDR3 DNA reads as TGTGCCAGCAAGAACAGGGTCAATCAGCCCCAGCATTTT.

This clone was detected once. The rearrangement links TRBV6-1 to TRBJ1-6; TRBD1 is a possible D gene (5 bases). This CDR3 region has 15 residues. Germline V gives CDR1 MNHNS, CDR2 SASEGT. The V end lost 3 bases, the J end lost 5 bases, and 11 bases lay between the germline ends. The CDR3 region has the DNA TGTGCCAGCAGTGACAGGGCTATGAATAATTCACCCCTCCACTTT. It yields the protein CASSDRAMNNSPLHF.

This chain links TRBV19 with TRBJ2-1; maybe TRBD1 (6 bases). CDR3 length: 15 residues. Trimming left V 4 bases short and J 0 bases short, with 10 bases between. Looked up from germline, CDR1 is LNHDA and CDR2 is SQIVND (reference sequence). In nucleotides, the CDR3 is TGTGCCAGTAGTAGGACAGACAGCTCCTACAATGAGCAGTTCTTC. Protein sequence: CASSRTDSSYNEQFF.

The chain employs TRBV14 and TRBJ1-2; D is undetermined. Trimming shortened V by 6 bases and J by 7 bases, and 12 bases separated the two germline ends. Germline CDR1 SGHDN, CDR2 FVKESK. The CDR3 is 12 residues long. CDR3 sequence (DNA): TGTGCCAGCAGTGGACTGGAGTCTGGCTACACCTTC. Protein product: CASSGLESGYTF.

The genes are TRBV30 and TRBJ2-1; no definite D call. Germline-derived CDR1 and CDR2 are GTSNPN and SVGIG (reference sequence). CDR3 length equals 11 residues. Trimming cost V 4 bases and J 9 bases, with 10 bases left between them. CDR3 amino acids: CAWTPGSEQFF. The CDR3 DNA reads as TGTGCCTGGACCCCCGGGTCTGAGCAGTTCTTC.

This clone was detected once. The chain carries TRBV7-3 and TRBJ2-2; D remains unclear. The CDR3 spans 14 residues. CDR1 SGHTA and CDR2 FQGTGA come from the germline V gene. The ends were cut back, 7 bases at V and 6 bases at J, with 15 bases in the middle. CDR3 in amino acids: CASTNHNQAGELFF. CDR3 bases: TGTGCCAGCACCAATCACAACCAGGCCGGGGAGCTGTTTTTT.

The V gene is TRBV5-6, the J gene TRBJ1-1; a weak D match, TRBD1 (6 bases). The CDR3 is 13 residues long. V dropped 3 bases and J dropped 7 bases, with 13 bases sitting between them. The germline V gene encodes CDR1 SGHDT and CDR2 YYEEEE. This CDR3 reads CASSSTGRNEAFF. CDR3 bases: TGTGCCAGCAGCTCAACAGGGCGAAATGAAGCTTTCTTT.

This chain uses TRBV28 with TRBJ2-7, with 7 bases fitting TRBD1. This CDR3 has 16 residues. Germline V gene lookup returns CDR1 MDHEN and CDR2 SYDVKM. The V gene end was trimmed by 4 bases and the J gene end by 0 bases; junction bases not matched to a gene: 9. The CDR3 protein is CASSSLSGQSSYEQYF. The CDR3 nucleotides are TGTGCCAGCAGTTCATTATCGGGACAGAGCTCCTACGAGCAGTACTTC.

This clone was found once. The genes are TRBV5-4 and TRBJ1-2; D may be TRBD1 (6 bases). V was cut by 2 bases and J by 0 bases, with 11 bases left in between. Germline V lookup: CDR1 SGHNT, CDR2 YYREEE (reference sequence). This CDR3 is 15 amino acids long. CDR3 in DNA: TGTGCCAGCAGCTTACCTACAGGGACTAACTATGGCTACACCTTC. Translation: CASSLPTGTNYGYTF.

The V and J genes are TRBV6-5 and TRBJ1-2, with 11 bases matching TRBD1. Germline CDR1 MNHEY, CDR2 SVGAGI. V shed 5 bases and J 6 bases; nucleotides not matched to a gene: 5. The CDR3 consists of 14 residues. CDR3 region: CASSRDRGFNGYTF. DNA for the CDR3: TGTGCCAGCAGTAGGGACAGGGGGTTTAATGGCTACACCTTC.

The chain uses TRBV11-3 and TRBJ2-3, with unresolved D. CDR1 and CDR2 from the germline V gene are SGHNT and YENEEA. The CDR3 sequence is 12 residues long. The V gene lost 1 base and the J gene lost 5 bases, with 4 bases spanning the gap. The CDR3 nucleotides read TGTGCCAGCAGCTTAGGAGGAGATACGCAGTATTTT. Translating it yields CASSLGGDTQYF.

The chain employs TRBV14 and TRBJ1-2; 8 bases are shared with TRBD1. Germline V gene sequence: CDR1 SGHDN, CDR2 FVKESK. The CDR3 runs to 16 residues. V lost 4 bases and J lost 5; bases outside the gene matches: 12. CDR3: CASSPLGQGAGYGYTF. Here the CDR3 DNA reads TGTGCCAGCAGCCCACTCGGGCAGGGGGCTGGTTATGGCTACACCTTC.

This chain connects TRBV7-3 to TRBJ2-1; 10 bases align to TRBD2. V was clipped by 5 bases and J by 7 bases; unmatched bases: 5. CDR3 length: 14 amino acids. Germline CDR1 reads SGHTA; CDR2 reads FQGTGA. The CDR3 sequence is CASSLAGVGNEQFF. CDR3 DNA: TGTGCCAGCAGCCTAGCGGGGGTAGGTAATGAGCAGTTCTTC. Combining the CDR3 with reference TRBV7-3 and TRBJ2-1 gives the whole variable domain GAGVSQTPSNKVTEKGKYVELRCDPISGHTALYWYRQSLGQGPEFLIYFQGTGAADDSGLPNDRFFAVRPEGSVSTLKIQRTERGDSAVYLCASSLAGVGNEQFFGPGTRLTVL.

J is TRBJ2-3 and V is TRBV5-1, with TRBD2 matching 15 bases. V lost 4 bases, J lost 4 bases, and 4 bases stayed unmatched. This CDR3 is 16 amino acids long. CDR1 is SGHRS and CDR2 is YFSETQ in the germline V gene. In DNA, the CDR3 is TGCGCCAGCAGCCGGACTAGCGGGGGGGCATCAGATACGCAGTATTTT. It is translated as CASSRTSGGASDTQYF. The entire variable domain, with the rest obtained from reference TRBV5-1 and TRBJ2-3, is as follows: KAGVTQTPRYLIKTRGQQVTLSCSPISGHRSVSWYQQTPGQGLQFLFEYFSETQRNKGNFPGRFSGRQFSNSRSEMNVSTLELGDSALYLCASSRTSGGASDTQYFGPGTRLTVL.

This sequence joins TRBV5-4 and TRBJ2-5, with TRBD1 identical over 10 bases. CDR1 SGHNT and CDR2 YYREEE come from the germline V gene (reference sequence). Trimming cost V 2 bases and J 3 bases; bases outside gene matches: 1. CDR3 length equals 14 residues. CDR3 bases: TGTGCCAGCAGCTTTGGGACAGGGGAAGAGACCCAGTACTTC. It translates to CASSFGTGEETQYF.

The gene calls are TRBV7-9 and TRBJ1-1; no firm D call. V was cut by 1 base and J by 1 base, with 7 bases left in between. Germline loops: CDR1 SEHNR, CDR2 FQNEAQ (reference sequence). The CDR3 is 14 amino acids. The DNA for the CDR3 is TGTGCCAGCAGCTTAGTCACAACGAACACTGAAGCTTTCTTT. It yields the protein CASSLVTTNTEAFF.

The chain combines TRBV5-5 with TRBJ1-4; 7 positions match TRBD1. CDR1 is SGHKS, CDR2 YYEKEE, per germline (reference sequence). The ends lost 4 bases at V and 3 bases at J; junction bases unmatched: 3. CDR3 length: 14 residues. The CDR3 region is CASSRGLANEKLFF. DNA of the CDR3: TGTGCCAGCAGCAGGGGGCTAGCTAATGAAAAACTGTTTTTT.

The rearrangement links TRBV5-4 to TRBJ2-2; D is perhaps TRBD1 (5 bases). CDR1 and CDR2 from the germline V gene are SGHNT and YYREEE (reference sequence). The CDR3 covers 16 residues. V was trimmed by 0 bases and J by 0 bases, leaving 9 bases between them. As DNA, the CDR3 is TGTGCCAGCAGCTTGGAGGGCAGGGCGAACACCGGGGAGCTGTTTTTT. Translation gives CASSLEGRANTGELFF.

The genes are TRBV7-8 and TRBJ1-1; D gene unclear. This CDR3 region has 14 residues. Germline CDR1 SGHVS, CDR2 FQNEAQ. V was clipped by 1 base and J by 3 bases, with 9 bases between them. The CDR3 nucleotides read TGTGCCAGCAGCTTAGGTACGGGGTACACTGAAGCTTTCTTT. It translates to CASSLGTGYTEAFF.

The genes are TRBV7-9 and TRBJ2-1; no clear D. Trimming pared 3 bases from V and 9 bases from J, leaving 6 bases between. Germline V gene lookup returns CDR1 SEHNR and CDR2 FQNEAQ (reference sequence). This CDR3 contains 11 residues. DNA of the CDR3: TGTGCCAGCAGCTTCCACGGTGAGCAGTTCTTC. Translation: CASSFHGEQFF.